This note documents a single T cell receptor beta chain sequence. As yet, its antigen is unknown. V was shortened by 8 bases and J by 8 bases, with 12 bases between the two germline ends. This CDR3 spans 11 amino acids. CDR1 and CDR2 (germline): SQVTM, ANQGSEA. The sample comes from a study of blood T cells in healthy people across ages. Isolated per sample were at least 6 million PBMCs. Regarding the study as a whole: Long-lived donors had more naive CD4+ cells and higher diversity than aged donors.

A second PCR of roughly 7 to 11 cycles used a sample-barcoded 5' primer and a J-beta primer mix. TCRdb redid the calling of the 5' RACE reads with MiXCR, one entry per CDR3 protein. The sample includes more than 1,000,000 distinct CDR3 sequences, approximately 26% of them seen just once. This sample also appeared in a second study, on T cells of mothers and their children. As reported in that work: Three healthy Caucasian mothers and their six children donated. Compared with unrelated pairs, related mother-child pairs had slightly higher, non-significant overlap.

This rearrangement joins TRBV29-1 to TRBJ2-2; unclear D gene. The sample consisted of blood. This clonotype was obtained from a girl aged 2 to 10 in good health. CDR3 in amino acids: CSTNSAGELFF. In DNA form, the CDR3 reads TGCAGCACAAATTCTGCGGGGGAGCTGTTTTTT.